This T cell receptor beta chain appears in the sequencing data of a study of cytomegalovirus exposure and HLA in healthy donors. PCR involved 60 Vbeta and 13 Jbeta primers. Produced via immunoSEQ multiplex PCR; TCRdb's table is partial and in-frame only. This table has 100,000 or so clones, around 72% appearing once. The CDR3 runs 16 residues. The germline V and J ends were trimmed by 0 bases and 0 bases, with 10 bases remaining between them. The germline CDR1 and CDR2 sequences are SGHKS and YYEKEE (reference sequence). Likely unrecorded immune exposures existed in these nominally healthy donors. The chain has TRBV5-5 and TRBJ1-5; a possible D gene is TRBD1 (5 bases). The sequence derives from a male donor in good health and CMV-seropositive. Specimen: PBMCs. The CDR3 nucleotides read TGTGCCAGCAGCTTGGTATTAGGGGTTAGCAATCAGCCCCAGCATTTT. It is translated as CASSLVLGVSNQPQHF.